These 23 T cell receptor beta chains were sequenced from one sample in a study of blood T cell repertoires in COVID-19. Here immunoSEQ multiplex PCR was the method, and the copy in TCRdb shows in-frame clones only, minus some. Altogether about 28,000 clones are present, around 89% being singletons, with the ten largest covering approximately 2.5%. Sequenced sample: peripheral blood. The receptors stem from a human donor in a cohort sampled during active COVID-19.

The rearrangement joins TRBV7-9 to TRBJ2-2; D is possibly TRBD2 (6 bases). The CDR3 totals 14 residues. Trimming removed 8 bases at V and 6 bases at J, with 16 bases between. Germline V gene lookup returns CDR1 SEHNR and CDR2 FQNEAQ (reference sequence). CDR3: CASAPGRNAGELFF. For the CDR3, the DNA is TGTGCCAGCGCCCCGGGGAGGAATGCCGGGGAGCTGTTTTTT.

This chain uses TRBV15 with TRBJ1-6, with no clear D. Trimming cost V 1 base and J 7 bases, with 14 bases left between them. Germline assignment: CDR1 LNHNV and CDR2 YYDKDF (reference sequence). CDR3 length equals 16 residues. The CDR3 nucleotides are TGTGCCACCAGCAGAGCTATGTTCACCATCAATTCACCCCTCCACTTT. This codes for CATSRAMFTINSPLHF.

The table lists this clone with a few counts. V is TRBV5-4 and J is TRBJ2-7; TRBD2 might be the D (5 bases). Deletions cut 3 bases from V and 2 bases from J, with 12 bases between. The CDR3 is 14 residues long. The germline gives CDR1 SGHNT, CDR2 YYREEE (reference sequence). CDR3 amino acids: CASSSGLGAYEQYF. The DNA of the CDR3 is TGTGCCAGCAGCTCCGGACTGGGTGCCTACGAGCAGTACTTC.

The chain is built from TRBV6-5 and TRBJ1-2, with D perhaps TRBD1 (6 bases). V lost 6 bases and J lost 4, with 12 bases in between. The CDR3 runs to 13 residues. Germline V gene data show CDR1 as MNHEY and CDR2 as SVGAGI. The CDR3 DNA follows: TGTGCCAGCAGCCTGGACAGAGTCTATGGCTACACCTTC. Translation gives CASSLDRVYGYTF.

The chain couples TRBV4-2 to TRBJ1-4; TRBD1 aligns across 7 bases. The germline V gene has CDR1 LGHNA and CDR2 YNFKEQ. This CDR3 spans 15 amino acids. V was pared by 4 bases and J by 7 bases, with 9 bases of the junction left unmatched. The CDR3 DNA sequence: TGTGCCAGCAGCCCCAGAGGACAGGCTTCTGAAAAACTGTTTTTT. It is translated as CASSPRGQASEKLFF.

V is TRBV2 and J is TRBJ1-6, with a possible D match to TRBD1 (6 bases). The V gene's germline CDR1 is SNHLY and CDR2 FYNNEI. With 8 bases removed from V and 8 bases from J, the gap between germline ends came to 10 bases. The CDR3 runs to 12 residues. In DNA, the CDR3 is TGTGCCAGCCTACAGGGTGATTCACCCCTCCACTTT. Protein sequence: CASLQGDSPLHF.

The chain is built from TRBV29-1 and TRBJ2-5, with TRBD2 identical over 8 bases. The CDR3 is 12 amino acids. The V and J ends lost 8 bases and 3 bases, in that order; junction bases with no gene match: 5. Germline V CDR1 and CDR2: SQVTM, ANQGSEA. CDR3 sequence: CSIRRGEETQYF. CDR3 in DNA: TGCAGCATACGGCGGGGGGAAGAGACCCAGTACTTC.

The V gene is TRBV19, the J gene TRBJ1-1; perhaps TRBD1 as D (5 bases). Germline-derived CDR1 and CDR2 are LNHDA and SQIVND (reference sequence). The V end was cut by 1 base, the J end by 0 bases, with 6 bases between. CDR3 length: 14 residues. CDR3 amino acids: CASSIGQLNTEAFF. In nucleotides, the CDR3 is TGTGCCAGTAGTATAGGACAGTTGAACACTGAAGCTTTCTTT.

The rearrangement uses TRBV29-1 and TRBJ2-7; 7 nucleotides align to TRBD1. V lost 8 bases and J lost 2; bases outside the gene matches: 6. Germline CDR1 reads SQVTM; CDR2 reads ANQGSEA. The CDR3 totals 12 residues. The DNA for the CDR3 is TGCAGCATCAGACAGGGAACCTACGAGCAGTACTTC. Translating it yields CSIRQGTYEQYF.

The chain is built from TRBV6-5 and TRBJ2-4; the match to TRBD1 covers 7 bases. V lost 5 bases, J lost 1 base, and 2 bases stayed unmatched. The CDR3 sequence is 14 residues long. CDR1 and CDR2 (germline): MNHEY, SVGAGI. The DNA for the CDR3 is TGTGCCAGCAGTAGACAGGGTGCCAAAAACATTCAGTACTTC. This translates into CASSRQGAKNIQYF.

In DNA, the CDR3 is TGTGCCAGCAGTGCGGGAGCGGGGGGCACCGGGGAGCTGTTTTTT. This encodes CASSAGAGGTGELFF. The J gene is TRBJ2-2, the V gene TRBV6-4; the match to TRBD2 covers 9 bases. The CDR3 is 15 amino acids. CDR1 and CDR2 from the germline V gene are MRHNA and SNTAGT. The J segment lost 4 bases and the V segment lost 4 bases, leaving 4 bases of the junction unmatched.

The V gene is TRBV9, the J gene TRBJ2-7; D possibly corresponds to TRBD1 (5 bases). This CDR3 has 14 residues. Germline loops: CDR1 SGDLS, CDR2 YYNGEE. Trimming removed 0 bases from V and 0 bases from J, with 7 bases in between. The CDR3 sequence is CASSVDQGSYEQYF. CDR3 nucleotides: TGTGCCAGCAGCGTAGACCAGGGCTCCTACGAGCAGTACTTC.

The J gene is TRBJ2-7, the V gene TRBV27; 7 bases fit TRBD1. Germline V gene lookup returns CDR1 MNHEY and CDR2 SMNVEV (reference sequence). The CDR3 runs 13 residues. V gave up 5 bases and J gave up 3 bases; unmatched junction bases: 4. CDR3 coding DNA: TGTGCCAGCAGTCCGACAGGGATCTACGAGCAGTACTTC. Translation: CASSPTGIYEQYF.

This chain's CDR3 is CASSPGSNQETQYF. CDR3 bases: TGTGCCAGCAGTCCCGGGAGTAACCAAGAGACCCAGTACTTC. V gene TRBV6-2 or TRBV6-3 combines with J gene TRBJ2-5, with D maybe TRBD2 (6 bases). Per germline, CDR1 MNHEY and CDR2 SVGEGT. The CDR3 covers 14 residues. The V end lost 5 bases, the J end lost 0 bases, and 10 bases lay between the germline ends.

The chain carries TRBV11-3 and TRBJ2-1; D is perhaps TRBD1 (5 bases). The germline V and J ends were trimmed by 0 bases and 7 bases, with 13 bases remaining between them. The CDR3 runs to 15 residues. CDR1 SGHNT and CDR2 YENEEA come from the germline V gene. CDR3 bases: TGTGCCAGCAGCTTAGATGGGAACAGGCCGAATGAGCAGTTCTTC. It encodes CASSLDGNRPNEQFF.

The V and J genes are TRBV7-3 and TRBJ2-5; no clear D. Germline lookup yields CDR1 SGHTA and CDR2 FQGTGA. Trimming removed 2 bases at V and 1 base at J, with 8 bases between. CDR3 length equals 14 residues. The chain's CDR3 is CASSLDDSQETQYF. The CDR3 nucleotides read TGTGCCAGCAGCTTAGATGACTCCCAAGAGACCCAGTACTTC.

V and J are TRBV4-2 and TRBJ2-3; TRBD2 agrees at 7 bases. Germline-derived CDR1 and CDR2 are LGHNA and YNFKEQ. V was pared by 4 bases and J by 3 bases, with 10 bases of the junction left unmatched. This CDR3 is 16 amino acids long. CDR3 region: CASSPSGLSATDTQYF. For the CDR3, the DNA is TGTGCCAGCAGCCCGTCGGGACTATCTGCGACAGATACGCAGTATTTT.

As for this clone: A junction end diverges from the germline sequence, so it may reflect a read error. The chain uses TRBV6-1 and TRBJ1-2; a possible D gene is TRBD1 (5 bases). The CDR3 contains 15 residues. From germline, CDR1 is MNHNS and CDR2 SASEGT. CDR3 in amino acids: CASREGASRDYGYTF. The CDR3 nucleotides are TGTGCCAGCAGGGAAGGGGCTTCCAGGGACTATGGCTACACCTTC.

J is TRBJ2-1 and V is TRBV7-6, with 13 bases that match TRBD2. Germline CDR1 is SGHVS and CDR2 is FNYEAQ. CDR3 length: 18 residues. Losses at the gene ends were 3 bases for V and 5 bases for J; bases not matched to a gene: 10. CDR3 sequence reads: CASSFPQLGTSGDNEQFF. The DNA of the CDR3 is TGTGCCAGCAGCTTTCCCCAACTCGGGACTAGCGGGGACAATGAGCAGTTCTTC.

The chain uses TRBV11-2 and TRBJ1-1; 9 nucleotides agree with TRBD1. The germline gives CDR1 SGHAT, CDR2 FQNNGV. V shed 5 bases, J shed 6 bases, and the junction held 1 base outside the gene matches. The CDR3 is 12 amino acids. CDR3 amino acids: CASSRTGAEAFF. In DNA, the CDR3 is TGTGCCAGCAGCCGGACAGGGGCTGAAGCTTTCTTT.

The rearrangement uses TRBV15 and TRBJ2-2; 8 nucleotides line up with TRBD1. The CDR3 totals 16 residues. The junction had 4 bases not matched to a gene; V was cut back by 2 bases and J by 2 bases. CDR1 is LNHNV and CDR2 is YYDKDF in the germline V gene (reference sequence). The CDR3 loop is CATSRPGQGNTGELFF. The CDR3 DNA reads as TGTGCCACCAGCAGACCCGGACAGGGTAACACCGGGGAGCTGTTTTTT.

This chain uses TRBV27 with TRBJ2-5, with TRBD2 as a possible D gene (6 bases). From germline, CDR1 is MNHEY and CDR2 SMNVEV (reference sequence). CDR3 length: 15 amino acids. V lost 7 bases and J lost 4, with 19 bases in between. The DNA for the CDR3 is TGTGCCAGCATTCCCCGGTGGAGGGGAGGAGAGACCCAGTACTTC. This encodes CASIPRWRGGETQYF.

This clone was seen a handful of times. The chain joins TRBV2 to TRBJ2-7, with TRBD1 matching over 7 bases. Germline assignment: CDR1 SNHLY and CDR2 FYNNEI. CDR3 length: 13 amino acids. V trimming: 10 bases; J trimming: 3 bases; junction bases outside the gene matches: 9. The CDR3 bases are TGTGCCACCACCGGGACAGCAGGCTACGAGCAGTACTTC. Its translation: CATTGTAGYEQYF.